This TCR beta chain was recovered during a study of shared clonotypes between healthy human individuals. Points from the study as a whole: Although depth was large, rarefaction showed that sequencing of the sorted subsets was incomplete. Researchers sampled blood only, noting tissue repertoires likely differ.

About this clone itself: Its antigen is not identified.

Deep-level assay runs were performed. Assay: immunoSEQ multiplex PCR; the TCRdb copy retains only in-frame clones and omits some. The sample comprises over 700,000 clones, approximately 77% of which are singletons, and under 2% rests with the top ten. This receptor was identified in a woman in her 30s in good health. Sequenced input: memory CD4+ T cells sorted from blood. Stated subset: CD45RA-negative fraction.

CDR3 sequence (DNA): TGTGCCATCAGTAGGGGCTTGAACACTGAAGCTTTCTTT. This codes for CAISRGLNTEAFF. The rearrangement uses TRBV10-3 and TRBJ1-1, with D perhaps matching TRBD1 (5 bases). CDR1 is ENHRY, CDR2 SYGVKD, per germline. The CDR3 extends over 13 amino acids. Trimming removed 5 bases at V and 0 bases at J, with 7 bases between.